These T cell receptor beta chains were read from a single sample in a study of technical replicates of blood from several donors. Produced via immunoSEQ multiplex PCR; TCRdb's table is partial and in-frame only. The table shows tens of thousands of clones, with roughly 94% occurring only once. Sequenced input: T cells isolated from PBMCs. These receptors were taken from a human donor in good health. Each CDR3 is given with its conserved first and last residue. D genes are given only for firm matches.

d_gene: TRBD2; j_gene: TRBJ2-1; len: 15; v_gene: TRBV11-2; CDR3aa: CASSFRRDYNNEQFF; CDR3nt: TGTGCCAGCAGTTTTAGGAGGGACTACAACAATGAGCAGTTCTTC
d_gene: TRBD1; j_gene: TRBJ1-2; len: 15; v_gene: TRBV6-5; CDR3aa: CASSYSTGGGYGYTF; CDR3nt: TGTGCCAGCAGTTACTCGACAGGGGGCGGCTATGGCTACACCTTC
d_gene: .; j_gene: TRBJ1-1; len: 13; v_gene: TRBV10-3; CDR3aa: CAISEPGVNEAFF; CDR3nt: TGTGCCATCAGTGAGCCAGGGGTTAATGAAGCTTTCTTT
d_gene: TRBD1; j_gene: TRBJ1-2; len: 12; v_gene: TRBV29-1; CDR3aa: CSAGQGHYGYTF; CDR3nt: TGCAGCGCCGGACAGGGCCACTATGGCTACACCTTC
d_gene: TRBD1; j_gene: TRBJ2-3; len: 16; v_gene: TRBV25-1; CDR3aa: CASSDRTGGEADTQYF; CDR3nt: TGTGCCAGCAGTGACAGGACAGGGGGGGAGGCAGATACGCAGTATTTT
d_gene: .; j_gene: TRBJ2-2; len: 13; v_gene: TRBV6-1; CDR3aa: CASTRAWTGELFF; CDR3nt: TGTGCCAGCACGAGGGCTTGGACCGGGGAGCTGTTTTTT
d_gene: TRBD1; j_gene: TRBJ1-1; len: 14; v_gene: TRBV5-1; CDR3aa: CASETGGLNTEAFF; CDR3nt: TGCGCCAGCGAAACAGGGGGGCTGAACACTGAAGCTTTCTTT
d_gene: .; j_gene: TRBJ2-7; len: 14; v_gene: TRBV6-6; CDR3aa: CASSYSTLTYEQYF; CDR3nt: TGTGCCAGCAGTTACTCCACATTGACCTACGAGCAGTACTTC
d_gene: .; j_gene: TRBJ2-7; len: 13; v_gene: TRBV25-1; CDR3aa: CASSEFYGLEQYF; CDR3nt: TGTGCCAGCAGTGAATTCTATGGTCTGGAGCAGTACTTC
d_gene: .; j_gene: TRBJ1-1; len: 14; v_gene: TRBV10-3; CDR3aa: CAISSRGEDTEAFF; CDR3nt: TGTGCCATCAGTTCCCGGGGGGAGGACACTGAAGCTTTCTTT
d_gene: TRBD2; j_gene: TRBJ2-4; len: 16; v_gene: TRBV4-1; CDR3aa: CASSPGLAGDRNIQYF; CDR3nt: TGCGCCAGCAGCCCGGGACTAGCGGGAGATAGGAACATTCAGTACTTC
d_gene: .; j_gene: TRBJ1-2; len: 12; v_gene: TRBV30; CDR3aa: CAWSVQSSGYTF; CDR3nt: TGTGCCTGGAGCGTACAATCTAGTGGCTACACCTTC
d_gene: .; j_gene: TRBJ2-5; len: 13; v_gene: TRBV19; CDR3aa: CASNTGYQETQYF; CDR3nt: TGTGCCAGTAATACAGGGTATCAAGAGACCCAGTACTTC
d_gene: TRBD2; j_gene: TRBJ2-3; len: 15; v_gene: TRBV25-1; CDR3aa: CASSEVAGLGNTQYF; CDR3nt: TGTGCCAGCAGTGAAGTAGCGGGATTGGGAAATACGCAGTATTTT
d_gene: TRBD1; j_gene: TRBJ1-1; len: 14; v_gene: TRBV25-1; CDR3aa: CASKGEDRAAEAFF; CDR3nt: TGTGCCAGCAAGGGGGAAGACAGGGCGGCTGAAGCTTTCTTT
d_gene: .; j_gene: TRBJ1-6; len: 10; v_gene: TRBV10-1; CDR3aa: CATSRSPLHF; CDR3nt: TGCGCCACGTCCCGTTCACCCCTCCACTTT
d_gene: .; j_gene: TRBJ1-4; len: 15; v_gene: TRBV11-3; CDR3aa: CASSLGAQNPEKLFF; CDR3nt: TGTGCCAGCAGCTTAGGAGCACAGAATCCTGAAAAACTGTTTTTT
d_gene: TRBD1; j_gene: TRBJ2-7; len: 16; v_gene: TRBV9; CDR3aa: CASSMGQGMGSYEQYF; CDR3nt: TGTGCCAGCAGCATGGGACAGGGGATGGGCTCCTACGAGCAGTACTTC
d_gene: .; j_gene: TRBJ1-1; len: 15; v_gene: TRBV2; CDR3aa: CAIIPKGGGNTEAFF; CDR3nt: TGTGCCATCATTCCCAAAGGCGGGGGGAACACTGAAGCTTTCTTT
d_gene: TRBD2; j_gene: TRBJ2-3; len: 16; v_gene: TRBV7-2; CDR3aa: CASSKQTSGGTDTQYF; CDR3nt: TGTGCCAGCAGCAAACAGACTAGCGGGGGCACAGATACGCAGTATTTT
d_gene: .; j_gene: TRBJ2-5; len: 16; v_gene: TRBV5-5; CDR3aa: CASSDRYRGGQETQYF; CDR3nt: TGTGCCAGCAGCGATAGATACAGAGGAGGGCAAGAGACCCAGTACTTC
d_gene: .; j_gene: TRBJ2-1; len: 16; v_gene: TRBV14; CDR3aa: CASSQSAGAYYNEQFF; CDR3nt: TGTGCCAGCAGCCAATCAGCAGGGGCTTATTACAATGAGCAGTTCTTC
d_gene: TRBD2; j_gene: TRBJ2-4; len: 16; v_gene: TRBV7-9; CDR3aa: CASTVLAGDAKNIQYF; CDR3nt: TGTGCCAGCACCGTTCTAGCGGGAGATGCCAAAAACATTCAGTACTTC
d_gene: .; j_gene: TRBJ1-3; len: 16; v_gene: TRBV7-6; CDR3aa: CASSHTGTPSGNTIYF; CDR3nt: TGTGCCAGCAGCCATACGGGGACACCGTCTGGAAACACCATATATTTT
d_gene: TRBD1; j_gene: TRBJ2-6; len: 20; v_gene: TRBV12-5; CDR3aa: CASGLAQTGTGVSGANVLTF; CDR3nt: TGTGCTAGTGGTTTGGCTCAAACCGGGACAGGGGTCTCTGGGGCCAACGTCCTGACTTTC
d_gene: .; j_gene: TRBJ1-4; len: 16; v_gene: TRBV6-5; CDR3aa: CASSYAASRFLGKLFF; CDR3nt: TGTGCCAGCAGTTACGCAGCCTCTCGGTTTCTAGGAAAACTGTTTTTT
d_gene: TRBD2; j_gene: TRBJ2-5; len: 16; v_gene: TRBV6-5; CDR3aa: CASSYSGGGLEETQYF; CDR3nt: TGTGCCAGCAGTTACTCCGGCGGGGGGCTAGAAGAGACCCAGTACTTC
d_gene: TRBD1; j_gene: TRBJ1-6; len: 14; v_gene: TRBV7-3; CDR3aa: CASSPGTGGSPLHF; CDR3nt: TGTGCCAGCAGCCCCGGGACAGGGGGTTCACCCCTCCACTTT
d_gene: .; j_gene: TRBJ2-7; len: 14; v_gene: TRBV4-2; CDR3aa: CASSQQDSPNEQYF; CDR3nt: TGTGCCAGCAGCCAACAGGACTCGCCTAACGAGCAGTACTTC
d_gene: .; j_gene: TRBJ1-4; len: 17; v_gene: TRBV15; CDR3aa: CATSRDSGGLTNEKLFF; CDR3nt: TGTGCCACCAGCAGAGATTCCGGGGGGCTGACTAATGAAAAACTGTTTTTT
d_gene: .; j_gene: TRBJ1-2; len: 10; v_gene: TRBV30; CDR3aa: CAWKGDGYTF; CDR3nt: TGTGCCTGGAAAGGGGATGGCTACACCTTC
d_gene: .; j_gene: TRBJ1-2; len: 14; v_gene: TRBV7-9; CDR3aa: CASSLGDIWVGYTF; CDR3nt: TGTGCCAGCAGCTTAGGGGACATCTGGGTAGGCTACACCTTC
d_gene: TRBD2; j_gene: TRBJ2-1; len: 17; v_gene: TRBV7-9; CDR3aa: CASSLGASAGHYNEQFF; CDR3nt: TGTGCCAGCAGCTTAGGGGCGTCAGCGGGGCACTACAATGAGCAGTTCTTC
d_gene: TRBD2; j_gene: TRBJ2-1; len: 15; v_gene: TRBV15; CDR3aa: CATSSGGLGNNEQFF; CDR3nt: TGTGCCACCAGCAGTGGGGGACTAGGAAACAATGAGCAGTTCTTC
d_gene: TRBD2; j_gene: TRBJ2-7; len: 16; v_gene: TRBV28; CDR3aa: CASSLDEREGRYEQYF; CDR3nt: TGTGCCAGCAGTTTAGATGAGCGGGAGGGCCGGTACGAGCAGTACTTC
d_gene: .; j_gene: TRBJ2-7; len: 14; v_gene: TRBV6-5; CDR3aa: CASSYGQGGYEQYF; CDR3nt: TGTGCCAGCAGTTACGGCCAGGGTGGGTACGAGCAGTACTTC
d_gene: TRBD1; j_gene: TRBJ2-7; len: 15; v_gene: TRBV5-1; CDR3aa: CASSRIRDRGYEQYF; CDR3nt: TGCGCCAGCAGTCGAATCCGGGACAGGGGATACGAGCAGTACTTC
d_gene: .; j_gene: TRBJ2-4; len: 14; v_gene: TRBV2; CDR3aa: CASRGTLAKNIQYF; CDR3nt: TGTGCCAGCCGGGGAACACTAGCCAAAAACATTCAGTACTTC
d_gene: TRBD1; j_gene: TRBJ1-1; len: 16; v_gene: TRBV4-1; CDR3aa: CASSQLPGQGTTEAFF; CDR3nt: TGCGCCAGCAGCCAACTCCCCGGACAGGGCACCACTGAAGCTTTCTTT
d_gene: .; j_gene: TRBJ1-1; len: 13; v_gene: TRBV5-4; CDR3aa: CASSVDRNTEAFF; CDR3nt: TGTGCCAGCAGCGTGGACAGGAACACTGAAGCTTTCTTT
d_gene: TRBD1; j_gene: TRBJ1-2; len: 18; v_gene: TRBV28; CDR3aa: CASSSLRGQPPFNYGYTF; CDR3nt: TGTGCCAGCAGTTCCCTAAGGGGACAGCCACCCTTTAACTATGGCTACACCTTC
d_gene: .; j_gene: TRBJ2-1; len: 12; v_gene: TRBV9; CDR3aa: CASSYRGNEQFF; CDR3nt: TGTGCCAGCAGCTATAGGGGCAATGAGCAGTTCTTC
d_gene: TRBD1; j_gene: TRBJ1-5; len: 17; v_gene: TRBV27; CDR3aa: CASRLKGTGYSNQPQHF; CDR3nt: TGTGCCAGCAGACTCAAAGGGACAGGGTATAGCAATCAGCCCCAGCATTTT
d_gene: TRBD2; j_gene: TRBJ2-1; len: 15; v_gene: TRBV28; CDR3aa: CASSIGTSGSDEQFF; CDR3nt: TGTGCCAGCAGCATAGGGACTAGCGGGAGCGATGAGCAGTTCTTC
d_gene: TRBD1; j_gene: TRBJ2-5; len: 17; v_gene: TRBV15; CDR3aa: CATSRDLPSTGVETQYF; CDR3nt: TGTGCCACCAGCAGAGATTTGCCGTCGACAGGGGTTGAGACCCAGTACTTC
d_gene: TRBD1; j_gene: TRBJ2-5; len: 15; v_gene: TRBV9; CDR3aa: CASSVGTGGQETQYF; CDR3nt: TGTGCCAGCAGCGTAGGGACAGGGGGCCAAGAGACCCAGTACTTC
d_gene: TRBD1; j_gene: TRBJ1-1; len: 13; v_gene: TRBV10-2; CDR3aa: CASRGQMNTEAFF; CDR3nt: TGCGCCAGCAGGGGACAGATGAACACTGAAGCTTTCTTT
d_gene: TRBD1; j_gene: TRBJ1-2; len: 14; v_gene: TRBV25-1; CDR3aa: CASSGGTGAYGYTF; CDR3nt: TGTGCCAGCAGTGGGGGGACAGGGGCCTATGGCTACACCTTC
d_gene: .; j_gene: TRBJ2-7; len: 12; v_gene: TRBV5-1; CDR3aa: CASSSPSPEQYF; CDR3nt: TGCGCCAGCAGCTCCCCTTCCCCCGAGCAGTACTTC
d_gene: TRBD2; j_gene: TRBJ2-3; len: 16; v_gene: TRBV7-2; CDR3aa: CASSLAATSGTDTQYF; CDR3nt: TGTGCCAGCAGCTTAGCAGCCACTAGCGGCACAGATACGCAGTATTTT
d_gene: .; j_gene: TRBJ1-5; len: 13; v_gene: TRBV6-1; CDR3aa: CASSGPRGQPQHF; CDR3nt: TGTGCCAGCAGTGGCCCCCGGGGTCAGCCCCAGCATTTT